These 31 T cell receptor beta chains originate from one sample sequenced in a study of shared clonotypes between healthy human individuals. Sequencing used immunoSEQ multiplex PCR; TCRdb keeps in-frame clones, though not all of them. The table records 2 million to 2.5 million clones, less than 95% of them present only once. The sample taken for sequencing was naive CD4+ T cells from PBMCs. Subset denoted: CD45RA+ positively selected. These receptors came from a man between 18 and 29 years old in good health. Some clones in this sample may be carry-over from other donors' samples.

CDR3 DNA sequence: TGTGCCAGCAGCCACGGCCCCAGGGGGTCCTACGAGCAGTACTTC. Encoded protein: CASSHGPRGSYEQYF. This chain uses TRBV7-9 with TRBJ2-7; 7 bases match TRBD1. The V segment lost 5 bases and the J segment 1 base; nucleotides outside the gene matches: 8. The germline gives CDR1 SEHNR, CDR2 FQNEAQ (reference sequence). The CDR3 is made up of 15 amino acids.

The chain combines TRBV7-8 with TRBJ1-2; perhaps TRBD1 as D (6 bases). Trimming stripped 3 bases from V and 4 bases from J, with 12 bases between. This CDR3 has 14 residues. Germline V gives CDR1 SGHVS, CDR2 FQNEAQ. This CDR3 is CASSFRTVSYGYTF. DNA of the CDR3: TGTGCCAGCAGCTTCCGGACAGTTTCCTATGGCTACACCTTC.

This clone has a handful of counts. Additional DNA sequences in this sample encode the identical CDR3. The chain couples TRBV2 to TRBJ2-5; 8 bases are a match to TRBD1. The CDR3 extends over 13 amino acids. Germline-derived CDR1 and CDR2 are SNHLY and FYNNEI. V lost 3 bases and J lost 4; bases outside the gene matches: 1. The CDR3 nucleotides are TGTGCCAGCAGTGACAGGGGGCGAGAGACCCAGTACTTC. Its translation: CASSDRGRETQYF.

The chain has TRBV6-6 and TRBJ1-1; 8 bases fit TRBD1. Germline-derived CDR1 and CDR2 are MNHNY and SVGAGI (reference sequence). The CDR3 contains 15 residues. J was trimmed by 1 base and V by 2 bases; bases with no gene match: 3. CDR3 nucleotide sequence: TGTGCCAGCAGTTACCAGGGGGCCGGGAACACTGAAGCTTTCTTT. This encodes CASSYQGAGNTEAFF.

The rearrangement links TRBV29-1 to TRBJ2-7; TRBD1 aligns across 10 bases. The V segment lost 7 bases and the J segment 6 bases; nucleotides outside the gene matches: 9. Germline V gene data show CDR1 as SQVTM and CDR2 as ANQGSEA. This CDR3 has 13 residues. CDR3 sequence (DNA): TGCAGCGCCCTGGGACAGGGGCTGCGCGAGCAGTACTTC. Protein sequence: CSALGQGLREQYF.

The chain carries TRBV6-6 and TRBJ2-7; TRBD1 matches at 10 bases. With 6 bases clipped from V and 5 bases from J, the junction kept 7 bases outside the gene matches. The CDR3 has 14 residues. The germline CDR1 and CDR2 sequences are MNHNY and SVGAGI (reference sequence). The CDR3 here is CASRPGQGIHEQYF. The CDR3 DNA reads as TGTGCCAGCAGACCGGGACAGGGGATCCACGAGCAGTACTTC.

The CDR3 is CASSLEDGGYYGYTF. CDR3 bases: TGTGCCAGCAGCTTAGAGGACGGCGGGTACTATGGCTACACCTTC. This sequence joins TRBV7-2 and TRBJ1-2, with D unresolved. CDR1 SGHTA and CDR2 FQGNSA come from the germline V gene. The V and J ends lost 1 base and 3 bases respectively, with 12 bases between them. The CDR3 is 15 amino acids.

The V gene is TRBV11-1, the J gene TRBJ2-7; D gene ambiguous. This CDR3 has 15 residues. V was clipped by 0 bases and J by 3 bases, with 12 bases between them. Germline V gene sequence: CDR1 SGHAT, CDR2 FQDESV (reference sequence). The CDR3 DNA reads TGTGCCAGCAGCTTAGCGTTGTCAGGCAGCTACGAGCAGTACTTC. The encoded protein is CASSLALSGSYEQYF. Using reference TRBV11-1 and TRBJ2-7 for the parts outside the CDR3, the full variable domain is EAEVAQSPRYKITEKSQAVAFWCDPISGHATLYWYRQILGQGPELLVQFQDESVVDDSQLPKDRFSAERLKGVDSTLKIQPAELGDSAMYLCASSLALSGSYEQYFGPGTRLTVT.

This rearrangement joins TRBV6-4 to TRBJ2-7, with 12 bases that match TRBD1. This CDR3 has 12 residues. V shed 8 bases, J shed 9 bases, and the junction held 5 bases outside the gene matches. Germline V gene lookup returns CDR1 MRHNA and CDR2 SNTAGT. CDR3 residues: CASGTGGAVQYF. The DNA for the CDR3 is TGTGCCAGCGGGACAGGGGGCGCTGTGCAGTACTTC.

The gene calls are TRBV5-4 and TRBJ2-1; possibly TRBD2 for D (5 bases). Germline CDR1 and CDR2: SGHNT and YYREEE (reference sequence). This CDR3 region has 14 residues. V was clipped by 3 bases and J by 3 bases, with 10 bases between them. CDR3 in DNA: TGTGCCAGCAGCTCGGGAAGGGTCTACAATGAGCAGTTCTTC. This codes for CASSSGRVYNEQFF.

The chain recombines TRBV5-1 with TRBJ2-7; D is undetermined. CDR1 is SGHRS, CDR2 YFSETQ, per germline. V was clipped by 4 bases and J by 6 bases, with 14 bases between them. The CDR3 contains 13 residues. The CDR3 DNA follows: TGCGCCAGCAGCGGTACGGGTCGCGTCGAGCAGTACTTC. Translation gives CASSGTGRVEQYF.

The V and J genes are TRBV7-2 and TRBJ1-2, with 8 bases lining up with TRBD1. The CDR3 spans 15 residues. The J segment lost 3 bases and the V segment lost 3 bases, leaving 6 bases of the junction unmatched. CDR1 SGHTA and CDR2 FQGNSA come from the germline V gene. The DNA for the CDR3 is TGTGCCAGCAGCTTTCAATCAGGGGGCGACTATGGCTACACCTTC. Translated, it gives CASSFQSGGDYGYTF.

This sequence joins TRBV4-3 and TRBJ2-1; TRBD2 agrees at 14 bases. Trimming took 3 bases from V and 7 from J; bases not matched to a gene: 11. This CDR3 spans 18 amino acids. CDR1 LGHNA and CDR2 YSLEER come from the germline V gene. Here the CDR3 DNA reads TGCGCCAGCAGCCAGAGCGGACTAGCGGGAGGTGGTTTAAATGAGCAGTTCTTC. Residues: CASSQSGLAGGGLNEQFF.

This chain uses TRBV19 with TRBJ1-3; D unresolved. The CDR3 runs to 15 residues. Germline CDR1 and CDR2: LNHDA and SQIVND (reference sequence). Trimming took 3 bases from V and 2 from J, leaving 11 bases between them. The CDR3 DNA sequence: TGTGCCAGTAGTATTCGGGGTTCGACTGGAAACACCATATATTTT. Translating it yields CASSIRGSTGNTIYF.

The chain carries TRBV5-1 and TRBJ1-2; D not certain. Trimming stripped 0 bases from V and 8 bases from J, with 14 bases between. Germline V gene lookup returns CDR1 SGHRS and CDR2 YFSETQ. This CDR3 is 14 amino acids long. The CDR3 nucleotides are TGCGCCAGCAGCTTGGCTCCCGGGTCGGAGGGCTACACCTTC. Encoded protein: CASSLAPGSEGYTF.

As to this clone: The identical CDR3 is also encoded by other nucleotide sequences in the sample. V and J are TRBV7-3 and TRBJ1-1; D is undetermined. From germline, CDR1 is SGHTA and CDR2 FQGTGA. Trimming stripped 5 bases from V and 1 base from J, with 8 bases between. CDR3 size: 13 residues. This chain's CDR3 is CASSLAGNTEAFF. Written as DNA, the CDR3 is TGTGCCAGCAGCCTTGCAGGGAACACTGAAGCTTTCTTT. Looking up the rest from reference TRBV7-3 and TRBJ1-1 gives the full variable domain: GAGVSQTPSNKVTEKGKYVELRCDPISGHTALYWYRQSLGQGPEFLIYFQGTGAADDSGLPNDRFFAVRPEGSVSTLKIQRTERGDSAVYLCASSLAGNTEAFFGQGTRLTVV.

The rearrangement links TRBV5-1 to TRBJ1-4, with D possibly TRBD1 on 6 matching bases. Trimming pared 7 bases from V and 6 bases from J, leaving 13 bases between. Germline V gives CDR1 SGHRS, CDR2 YFSETQ. CDR3 length: 13 residues. For the CDR3, the DNA is TGCGCCAGCCGCAGGGGTTTTGATGAAAAACTGTTTTTT. This codes for CASRRGFDEKLFF.

The chain employs TRBV5-1 and TRBJ2-1, with 9 bases identical to TRBD1. V shed 3 bases, J shed 6 bases, and the junction held 4 bases outside the gene matches. Germline V gene sequence: CDR1 SGHRS, CDR2 YFSETQ. This CDR3 has 14 residues. The CDR3 sequence: CASSSQGAGNEQFF. The CDR3 DNA follows: TGCGCCAGCAGCTCACAGGGGGCTGGCAATGAGCAGTTCTTC.

V gene TRBV5-1 combines with J gene TRBJ2-7, with a possible D match to TRBD1 (5 bases). Germline-derived CDR1 and CDR2 are SGHRS and YFSETQ. CDR3 length: 13 residues. Trimming shortened V by 4 bases and J by 3 bases, and 11 bases separated the two germline ends. CDR3 coding DNA: TGCGCCAGCAGCCAAGACAGACACTACGAGCAGTACTTC. Translated, it gives CASSQDRHYEQYF.

The chain links TRBV5-4 to TRBJ2-3; 9 bases align to TRBD2. With V trimmed by 4 bases and J by 9 bases, 9 bases remained unmatched. The V gene's germline CDR1 is SGHNT and CDR2 YYREEE (reference sequence). The CDR3 sequence is 14 residues long. CDR3 nucleotide sequence: TGTGCCAGCAGCCCGGGCGGGAGGGCCGGGACGCAGTATTTT. This encodes CASSPGGRAGTQYF.

Remarks on this clone: Other DNA variants within this sample encode the same CDR3. The CDR3, as DNA: TGTGCCTGGAGTGCGGATGGTTACGAGCAGTACTTC. Amino acids: CAWSADGYEQYF. This chain connects TRBV30 to TRBJ2-7; D not certain. V lost 1 base, J lost 4 bases, and 8 bases lay in between. From germline, CDR1 is GTSNPN and CDR2 SVGIG (reference sequence). CDR3 length: 12 residues.

The chain combines TRBV27 with TRBJ2-1; the D gene is possibly TRBD2 (5 bases). This CDR3 has 14 amino acids. V was shortened by 3 bases and J by 4 bases, with 10 bases between the two germline ends. Germline CDR1 reads MNHEY; CDR2 reads SMNVEV (reference sequence). CDR3 loop: CASSLAGKYNEQFF. The CDR3 coding sequence is TGTGCCAGCAGTTTGGCGGGCAAGTACAATGAGCAGTTCTTC.

The gene calls are TRBV27 and TRBJ2-1; 9 bases agree with TRBD2. The CDR3 has 16 residues. With V trimmed by 5 bases and J by 9 bases, 14 bases remained unmatched. The germline V gene encodes CDR1 MNHEY and CDR2 SMNVEV (reference sequence). The CDR3 protein is CASSRSSGRWVGEQFF. The DNA for the CDR3 is TGTGCCAGCAGTAGGAGTAGCGGGAGATGGGTAGGTGAGCAGTTCTTC.

The CDR3 is CASSPGQTLYEQYF. Here the CDR3 DNA reads TGTGCCAGCAGCCCGGGACAGACTCTCTACGAGCAGTACTTC. The chain recombines TRBV28 with TRBJ2-7, with 7 positions matching TRBD1. The V segment lost 6 bases and the J segment 3 bases; nucleotides outside the gene matches: 8. CDR3 length equals 14 residues. Germline V CDR1 and CDR2: MDHEN, SYDVKM.

On this clone itself: The same CDR3 also results from other DNA sequences found in this sample. This chain connects TRBV28 to TRBJ2-1; the D gene could be TRBD1 or TRBD2 (5 bases each). Germline V gene sequence: CDR1 MDHEN, CDR2 SYDVKM. This CDR3 is built from 15 residues. V lost 2 bases and J lost 0, with 8 bases in between. CDR3 DNA: TGTGCCAGCAGTTTACCAGGGAGCTCCTACAATGAGCAGTTCTTC. This gives the protein CASSLPGSSYNEQFF. Based on the CDR3 plus reference TRBV28 and TRBJ2-1, the full variable domain is DVKVTQSSRYLVKRTGEKVFLECVQDMDHENMFWYRQDPGLGLRLIYFSYDVKMKEKGDIPEGYSVSREKKERFSLILESASTNQTSMYLCASSLPGSSYNEQFFGPGTRLTVL.

This chain connects TRBV11-3 to TRBJ2-1; the match to TRBD2 covers 12 bases. Germline assignment: CDR1 SGHNT and CDR2 YENEEA. With 5 bases clipped from V and 5 bases from J, the junction kept 7 bases outside the gene matches. This CDR3 has 16 residues. DNA for the CDR3: TGTGCCAGCAGCGTGGGACTAGCGGGCCTAAACAATGAGCAGTTCTTC. Its translation is CASSVGLAGLNNEQFF.

This clone was observed a few times. The V call is TRBV9, the J call TRBJ1-1; TRBD1 aligns across 9 bases. With 2 bases clipped from V and 7 bases from J, the junction kept 6 bases outside the gene matches. Germline V CDR1 and CDR2: SGDLS, YYNGEE. The length of the CDR3 is 14 residues. The CDR3 bases are TGTGCCAGCAGCGTTAACAGGGGGCAAGGTGAAGCTTTCTTT. It yields the protein CASSVNRGQGEAFF.

The genes are TRBV7-2 and TRBJ1-1, with unresolved D. CDR1 is SGHTA and CDR2 is FQGNSA in the germline V gene. With 3 bases removed from V and 6 bases from J, the gap between germline ends came to 14 bases. This CDR3 is 14 amino acids long. The CDR3 bases are TGTGCCAGCAGCTTGGAAGGGTGGAGTCCTGAAGCTTTCTTT. Residues: CASSLEGWSPEAFF.

V usage is TRBV19 and J usage is TRBJ2-2; weak D call: TRBD2 (6 bases). Per germline, CDR1 LNHDA and CDR2 SQIVND (reference sequence). The CDR3 totals 15 residues. V lost 5 bases, J lost 5 bases, and 15 bases lay in between. The CDR3 sequence is CASSSTRLGTGELFF. The DNA of the CDR3 is TGTGCCAGTAGTTCGACTAGGTTAGGGACCGGGGAGCTGTTTTTT.

With regard to this clone: The sample holds other DNA sequences that translate to the same CDR3. The chain uses TRBV28 and TRBJ1-1, with TRBD1 identical over 7 bases. Germline CDR1 and CDR2: MDHEN and SYDVKM. The V and J ends lost 6 bases and 3 bases, in that order; junction bases with no gene match: 4. The CDR3 loop spans 13 amino acids. The CDR3 nucleotides read TGTGCCAGCAGCCCCGGACAGGACACTGAAGCTTTCTTT. Translated, it gives CASSPGQDTEAFF. Variable domain in full (rest from reference TRBV28 and TRBJ1-1): DVKVTQSSRYLVKRTGEKVFLECVQDMDHENMFWYRQDPGLGLRLIYFSYDVKMKEKGDIPEGYSVSREKKERFSLILESASTNQTSMYLCASSPGQDTEAFFGQGTRLTVV.

To note about this clone: The same CDR3 is also encoded by other DNA sequences in this sample. This chain connects TRBV5-1 to TRBJ1-2, with D maybe TRBD1 (6 bases). Germline lookup yields CDR1 SGHRS and CDR2 YFSETQ. The CDR3 covers 14 residues. Trimming cost V 4 bases and J 4 bases, with 14 bases left between them. Written as DNA, the CDR3 is TGCGCCAGCAGCCTCGGCGGGGGGCTCTATGGCTACACCTTC. Translation: CASSLGGGLYGYTF.